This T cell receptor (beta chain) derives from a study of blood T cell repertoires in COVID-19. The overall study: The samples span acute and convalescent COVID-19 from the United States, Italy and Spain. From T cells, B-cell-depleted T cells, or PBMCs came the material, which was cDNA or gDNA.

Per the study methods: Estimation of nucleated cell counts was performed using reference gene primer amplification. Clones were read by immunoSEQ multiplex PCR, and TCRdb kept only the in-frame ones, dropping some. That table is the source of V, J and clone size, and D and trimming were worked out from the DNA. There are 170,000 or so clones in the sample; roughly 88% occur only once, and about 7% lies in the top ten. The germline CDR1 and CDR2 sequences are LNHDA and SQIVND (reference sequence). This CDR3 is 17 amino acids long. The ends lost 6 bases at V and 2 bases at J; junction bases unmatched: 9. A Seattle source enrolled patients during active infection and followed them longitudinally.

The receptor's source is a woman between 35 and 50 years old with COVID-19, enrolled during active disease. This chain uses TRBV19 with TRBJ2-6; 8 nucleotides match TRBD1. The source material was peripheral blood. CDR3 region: CASSGTGSLAGANVLTF. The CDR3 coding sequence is TGTGCCAGTAGCGGGACAGGAAGTTTGGCTGGGGCCAACGTCCTGACTTTC.